This TCR beta chain was sequenced in a study of blood T cell repertoires in COVID-19. Original processing notes: Counts of nucleated cells, estimated from reference gene primer amplification, were obtained. The data were produced by immunoSEQ multiplex PCR, yet TCRdb's version contains in-frame clones alone and is incomplete. Clone size and the V and J calls come from that table; the DNA yielded D and trimming. The sample shows over 250,000 clones, approximately 90% of them seen only once. From germline, CDR1 is MNHEY and CDR2 SVGAGI. The CDR3 runs to 15 residues. V lost 8 bases and J 7 bases, leaving 23 bases between the germline ends.

This clonotype originated in a woman aged 40 to 55 who had recovered from COVID-19. The chain employs TRBV6-5 and TRBJ1-2, with a possible D match to TRBD1 (5 bases). The material sequenced was peripheral blood. CDR3 nucleotide sequence: TGTGCCAGCCCAAAAAGGGGAGACAACGGGGGTGGCTACACCTTC. It translates to CASPKRGDNGGGYTF.